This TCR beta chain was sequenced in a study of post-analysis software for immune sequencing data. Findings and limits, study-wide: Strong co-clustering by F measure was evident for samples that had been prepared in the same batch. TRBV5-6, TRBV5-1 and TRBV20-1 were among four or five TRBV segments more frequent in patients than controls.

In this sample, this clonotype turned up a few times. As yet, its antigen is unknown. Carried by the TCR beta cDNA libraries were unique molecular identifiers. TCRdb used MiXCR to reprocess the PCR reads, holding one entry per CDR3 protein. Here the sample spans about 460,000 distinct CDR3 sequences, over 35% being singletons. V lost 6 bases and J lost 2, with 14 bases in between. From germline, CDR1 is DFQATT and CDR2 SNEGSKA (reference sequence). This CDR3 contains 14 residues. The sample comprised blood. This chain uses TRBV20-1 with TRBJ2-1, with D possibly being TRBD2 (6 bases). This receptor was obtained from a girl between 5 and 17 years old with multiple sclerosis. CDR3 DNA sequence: TGCAGTGCAGCCCGGGACTTCGCCTACAATGAGCAGTTCTTC. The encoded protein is CSAARDFAYNEQFF.